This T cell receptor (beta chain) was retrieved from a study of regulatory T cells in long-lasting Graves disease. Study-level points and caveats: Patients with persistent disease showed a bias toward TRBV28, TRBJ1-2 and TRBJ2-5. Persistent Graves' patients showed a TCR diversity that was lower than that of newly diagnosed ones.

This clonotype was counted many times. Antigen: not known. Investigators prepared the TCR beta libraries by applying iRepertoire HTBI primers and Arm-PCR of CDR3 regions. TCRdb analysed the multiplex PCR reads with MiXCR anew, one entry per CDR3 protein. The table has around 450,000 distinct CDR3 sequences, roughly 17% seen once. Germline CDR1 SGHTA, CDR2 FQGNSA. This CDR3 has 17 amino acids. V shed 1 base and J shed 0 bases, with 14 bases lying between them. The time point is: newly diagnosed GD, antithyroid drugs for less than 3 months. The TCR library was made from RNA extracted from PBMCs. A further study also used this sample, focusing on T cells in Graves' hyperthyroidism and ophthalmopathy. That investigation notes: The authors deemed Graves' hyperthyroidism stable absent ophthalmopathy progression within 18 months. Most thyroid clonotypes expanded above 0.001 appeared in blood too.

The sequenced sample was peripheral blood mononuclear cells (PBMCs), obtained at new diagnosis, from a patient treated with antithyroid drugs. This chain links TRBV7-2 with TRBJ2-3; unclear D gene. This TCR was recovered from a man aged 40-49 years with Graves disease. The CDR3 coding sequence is TGTGCCAGCAGCTTAGTGGTAGGGCTGGGAAGCACAGATACGCAGTATTTT. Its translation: CASSLVVGLGSTDTQYF.